Listed here are 20 T cell receptor beta chains from one sample, sequenced in a study of graft-versus-host responses after intestinal transplantation. Sequencing used immunoSEQ multiplex PCR; TCRdb keeps in-frame clones, though not all of them. Found here are over 60,000 clones, under 90% of them singletons; the top ten hold 1.5% to 2%. Investigators treated the graft tissue so that it released intraepithelial and lamina propria lymphocytes. The sequencing used ileum tissue, collected about 350 days after transplant. These receptors were obtained from a human patient who received an intestinal transplant, so some T cells may come from the graft donor.

The chain joins TRBV4-1 to TRBJ1-1; D unclear. Germline V lookup: CDR1 MGHRA, CDR2 YSYEKL. This CDR3 has 14 amino acids. Trimming removed 1 base at V and 1 base at J, with 7 bases between. The chain's CDR3 is CASSQVVANTEAFF. The DNA for the CDR3 is TGCGCCAGCAGCCAAGTAGTCGCGAACACTGAAGCTTTCTTT.

The rearrangement links TRBV5-1 to TRBJ2-1, with 12 bases identical to TRBD2. The CDR3 is made up of 20 amino acids. Losses at the gene ends were 2 bases for V and 0 bases for J; bases not matched to a gene: 12. The germline gives CDR1 SGHRS, CDR2 YFSETQ. CDR3 residues: CASSFPYGTSGFSSYNEQFF. CDR3 coding DNA: TGCGCCAGCAGCTTTCCTTATGGGACTAGCGGGTTTAGCTCCTACAATGAGCAGTTCTTC.

The J gene is TRBJ2-1, the V gene TRBV11-2, with 7 bases that match TRBD1. The germline gives CDR1 SGHAT, CDR2 FQNNGV. This CDR3 spans 14 amino acids. J was trimmed by 5 bases and V by 6 bases; bases with no gene match: 7. The CDR3 region is CASRPGGPNNEQFF. CDR3 bases: TGTGCCAGCAGACCAGGGGGACCGAACAATGAGCAGTTCTTC.

The V call is TRBV6-6, the J call TRBJ1-1; 7 bases align to TRBD1. J lost 0 bases, V lost 6 bases, and 7 bases had no gene match. Germline V gene data show CDR1 as MNHNY and CDR2 as SVGAGI (reference sequence). CDR3 length: 15 residues. The CDR3 spells CASSGGTVMNTEAFF. In nucleotides, the CDR3 is TGTGCCAGCAGCGGCGGGACAGTGATGAACACTGAAGCTTTCTTT.

The V gene is TRBV11-3, the J gene TRBJ1-1, with a weak D call TRBD1 (6 bases). The germline gives CDR1 SGHNT, CDR2 YENEEA. The CDR3 extends over 18 amino acids. Trimming stripped 3 bases from V and 0 bases from J, with 20 bases between. CDR3 in amino acids: CASSFGRGLTLVNTEAFF. The DNA for the CDR3 is TGTGCCAGCAGCTTTGGCCGGGGGCTAACGCTTGTGAACACTGAAGCTTTCTTT.

The rearrangement links TRBV29-1 to TRBJ1-5, with TRBD1 matching over 8 bases. The CDR3 spans 19 residues. Germline CDR1 and CDR2: SQVTM and ANQGSEA. J lost 3 bases, V lost 0 bases, and 16 bases had no gene match. CDR3 in amino acids: CSVEDGRDRSSGYNQPQHF. CDR3 nucleotides: TGCAGCGTTGAAGATGGCCGGGACAGGTCCTCCGGATACAATCAGCCCCAGCATTTT. Filled out from reference TRBV29-1 and TRBJ1-5, the complete variable domain reads SAVISQKPSRDICQRGTSLTIQCQVDSQVTMMFWYRQQPGQSLTLIATANQGSEATYESGFVIDKFPISRPNLTFSTLTVSNMSPEDSSIYLCSVEDGRDRSSGYNQPQHFGDGTRLSIL.

This clone turned up a few times. The chain employs TRBV2 and TRBJ2-5, with 11 bases fitting TRBD1. Trimming took 3 bases from V and 1 from J; bases not matched to a gene: 13. Germline lookup yields CDR1 SNHLY and CDR2 FYNNEI. The CDR3 length is 19 residues. Written as DNA, the CDR3 is TGTGCCAGCAGTGAGGGACAGGGGGAGAAGGAACCGGTCCAAGAGACCCAGTACTTC. Translation gives CASSEGQGEKEPVQETQYF.

J is TRBJ2-1 and V is TRBV16, with 7 nucleotides matching TRBD2. CDR1 and CDR2 from the germline V gene are KGHSY and FQNENV. Germline trimming cut 5 bases from V and 8 bases from J; bases unmatched to any gene: 3. The CDR3 is 12 amino acids. The CDR3 region has the DNA TGTGCCAGCAGCTACACTAGCGATGAGCAGTTCTTC. As protein: CASSYTSDEQFF.

This rearrangement joins TRBV28 to TRBJ1-4, with TRBD1 matching 7 bases. The V and J ends lost 4 bases and 6 bases, in that order; junction bases with no gene match: 5. The CDR3 contains 14 residues. CDR1 and CDR2 (germline): MDHEN, SYDVKM. CDR3 in DNA: TGTGCCAGCAGTTCCCAGGGGGGGGATGAAAAACTGTTTTTT. Its translation: CASSSQGGDEKLFF. The whole variable domain, filled in from reference TRBV28 and TRBJ1-4, reads DVKVTQSSRYLVKRTGEKVFLECVQDMDHENMFWYRQDPGLGLRLIYFSYDVKMKEKGDIPEGYSVSREKKERFSLILESASTNQTSMYLCASSSQGGDEKLFFGSGTQLSVL.

This clone was seen once. The V gene is TRBV6-1, the J gene TRBJ2-3; D gene uncertain. The CDR3 has 15 residues. The V gene's germline CDR1 is MNHNS and CDR2 SASEGT. V was cut by 7 bases and J by 2 bases, with 16 bases left in between. The CDR3 sequence: CASILWRPPTDTQYF. CDR3 nucleotide sequence: TGTGCCAGCATCCTCTGGCGGCCCCCCACAGATACGCAGTATTTT.

This clone was counted a single time. V gene TRBV18 combines with J gene TRBJ2-7; TRBD2 agrees at 11 bases. CDR1 is KGHSH and CDR2 is LQKENI in the germline V gene. Germline trimming cut 0 bases from V and 0 bases from J; bases unmatched to any gene: 4. There are 17 residues in the CDR3. CDR3 coding DNA: TGTGCCAGCTCACCACCGGTACTAGCGGGGGCCTCCTACGAGCAGTACTTC. Its protein product is CASSPPVLAGASYEQYF.

This rearrangement joins TRBV6-5 to TRBJ2-3; possibly TRBD2 for D (6 bases). The V end lost 6 bases, the J end lost 6 bases, and 10 bases lay between the germline ends. Germline V gene lookup returns CDR1 MNHEY and CDR2 SVGAGI. The CDR3 runs 12 residues. The CDR3: CASSRAGDTQYF. In DNA, the CDR3 is TGTGCCAGCAGCCGGGCGGGGGATACGCAGTATTTT.

V usage is TRBV29-1 and J usage is TRBJ2-5, with 7 bases lining up with TRBD2. There are 16 residues in the CDR3. In germline, CDR1 is SQVTM, CDR2 ANQGSEA. V lost 4 bases, J lost 3 bases, and 14 bases stayed unmatched. In DNA form, the CDR3 reads TGCAGCGTTGGAGACCCTAAGGGAGGGGCTGAAGAGACCCAGTACTTC. Translated, it gives CSVGDPKGGAEETQYF.

This sequence joins TRBV6-6 and TRBJ2-7, with 7 bases matching TRBD1. CDR1 is MNHNY, CDR2 SVGAGI, per germline (reference sequence). The CDR3 is 13 residues long. Trimming removed 7 bases from V and 2 bases from J; junction bases left unmatched: 5. This CDR3 is CASTQTGTYEQYF. The CDR3 nucleotides are TGTGCCAGCACTCAGACAGGGACCTACGAGCAGTACTTC.

The rearrangement uses TRBV25-1 and TRBJ2-7, with a weak D call TRBD2 (5 bases). Between the trimmed V and J ends, which lost 4 bases and 2 bases, there was a span of 6 bases. This CDR3 has 12 amino acids. CDR1 and CDR2 from the germline V gene are MGHDK and SYGVNS. CDR3 DNA sequence: TGTGCCAGCAGTGGAGGGCCCTACGAGCAGTACTTC. As protein: CASSGGPYEQYF.

V usage is TRBV4-1 and J usage is TRBJ2-5; D unclear. CDR1 is MGHRA, CDR2 YSYEKL, per germline. This CDR3 region has 13 residues. The germline V and J ends were trimmed by 0 bases and 11 bases, with 13 bases remaining between them. The CDR3: CASSQEPASEQYF. The CDR3 DNA follows: TGCGCCAGCAGCCAAGAACCAGCGTCGGAGCAGTACTTC.

This clone was observed a single time. The rearrangement joins TRBV28 to TRBJ2-5; D possibly corresponds to TRBD1 (6 bases). Trimming stripped 3 bases from V and 1 base from J, with 9 bases between. The CDR3 covers 14 residues. The germline V gene has CDR1 MDHEN and CDR2 SYDVKM. The CDR3 reads CASSFGTFQETQYF. CDR3 sequence (DNA): TGTGCCAGCAGTTTTGGGACATTCCAAGAGACCCAGTACTTC.

The J gene is TRBJ2-7, the V gene TRBV10-1, with a possible D match to TRBD2 (6 bases). Per the germline V gene, CDR1 is WNHNN and CDR2 is SYGVQD (reference sequence). V was clipped by 5 bases and J by 1 base, with 9 bases between them. CDR3 size: 13 residues. CDR3 region: CASSPRGSYEQYF. The CDR3 DNA sequence: TGCGCCAGCAGTCCCCGGGGGTCCTACGAGCAGTACTTC.

The chain joins TRBV4-1 to TRBJ1-2; the D gene is possibly TRBD1 (6 bases). CDR1 MGHRA and CDR2 YSYEKL come from the germline V gene. The CDR3 is 18 residues long. V lost 1 base and J lost 6, with 24 bases in between. The DNA of the CDR3 is TGCGCCAGCAGCCAAGTTAGGATGTTGTCAGGGGTTGGAGATGGCTACACCTTC. Translating gives CASSQVRMLSGVGDGYTF.

The gene calls are TRBV6-5 and TRBJ2-1, with 8 bases identical to TRBD2. V lost 4 bases to trimming and J lost 7 bases; unmatched junction nucleotides: 9. CDR1 is MNHEY and CDR2 is SVGAGI in the germline V gene. The CDR3 totals 15 residues. The CDR3 DNA is TGTGCCAGCAGTTGGGTAGCGGGGCGGGGAAATGAGCAGTTCTTC. Its translation is CASSWVAGRGNEQFF.